These T cell receptor beta chains were read from a single sample in a study of cytomegalovirus exposure and HLA in healthy donors. TCRdb's copy holds only in-frame clones and misses some; the assay was immunoSEQ multiplex PCR. The table lists around 66,000 clones, about 97% of them singletons. The sample consisted of PBMCs. These TCRs come from a woman aged 18 to 35 in good health and CMV-seropositive. Each CDR3 is given with its conserved first and last residue. D genes are given only for firm matches.

J	V	D	DNA	CDR3
TRBJ2-1	TRBV13	NA	TGTGCCAGCAGCTTAGGCGGGAGTTCCTACAATGAGCAGTTCTTC	CASSLGGSSYNEQFF
TRBJ1-4	TRBV5-1	NA	TGCGCCAGCAGCTTCCGGGGGGGGAAAACAACTAATGAAAAACTGTTTTTT	CASSFRGGKTTNEKLFF
TRBJ2-7	TRBV9	TRBD1	TGTGCCAGCAGCTTTCGGGACAGGGGCTCCTACGAGCAGTACTTC	CASSFRDRGSYEQYF
TRBJ1-1	TRBV19	NA	TGTGCCAGTGAGCTGAACACTGAAGCTTTCTTT	CASELNTEAFF
TRBJ2-1	TRBV5-1	NA	TGCGCCAGCAGCTTGGAACAGGCTACCTACAATGAGCAGTTCTTC	CASSLEQATYNEQFF
TRBJ1-2	TRBV6-5	TRBD1	TGTGCCAGCGACAGGGGTGACTATGGCTACACCTTC	CASDRGDYGYTF
TRBJ2-1	TRBV7-6	NA	TGTGCCAGCAGCCCTGAGACAGGGAGGACCTACAATGAGCAGTTCTTC	CASSPETGRTYNEQFF
TRBJ2-3	TRBV5-1	NA	TGCGCCAGCAGCTTGTTCGGGATCGGCACAGATACGCAGTATTTT	CASSLFGIGTDTQYF
TRBJ1-2	TRBV25-1	NA	TGTGCCAGCAGTGATTTCAGGGTATCTGACTATGGCTACACCTTC	CASSDFRVSDYGYTF
TRBJ2-5	TRBV7-9	NA	TGTGCCAGCAGCTTGACTAGGACCCAAGAGACCCAGTACTTC	CASSLTRTQETQYF
TRBJ1-2	TRBV21-1	NA	TGTGCCAGCAGGGGGAGGGGGGTAGGGTATGGCTACACCTTC	CASRGRGVGYGYTF
TRBJ2-1	TRBV28	NA	TGTGCCAGCAGCCCTTTCGGACTTTCCAATGAGCAGTTCTTC	CASSPFGLSNEQFF
TRBJ2-3	TRBV5-6	TRBD1	TGTGCCAGCAGCTTTACGGGACAGGGGACAGATACGCAGTATTTT	CASSFTGQGTDTQYF
TRBJ2-7	TRBV27	TRBD2	TGTGCCAGCAGTTTTGTCGGGAGGCCCATGGTGAACTTC	CASSFVGRPMVNF
TRBJ1-2	TRBV7-2	TRBD1	TGTGCCAGCAGCCCCGCTAACCAGGGGGCGAATGGCTACACCTTC	CASSPANQGANGYTF
TRBJ1-2	TRBV30	NA	TGTGCCTGGAGTGTACGGGGGGGGAATGGCTACACCTTC	CAWSVRGGNGYTF
TRBJ2-1	TRBV7-2	TRBD2	TGTGCCAGCAGTCGGACTAGCGACATCTACAATGAGCAGTTCTTC	CASSRTSDIYNEQFF
TRBJ2-4	TRBV4-1	TRBD2	TGCGCCAGCAGCGCGCTTACTAGCGAGAAAAACATTCAGTACTTC	CASSALTSEKNIQYF
TRBJ2-1	TRBV18	TRBD2	TGTGCCAGCTCACGGGGACTAGCGGGAGCCTCCTACAATGAGCAGTTCTTC	CASSRGLAGASYNEQFF